These 9 T cell receptor beta chains were sequenced from one sample in a study of CD8+CD57+ T cells in acquired aplastic anemia. Patients picked for sequencing had shown CD8+CD57+ cell expansion detected by flow cytometry. Genomic DNA was employed as the template in profiling TCR beta VDJ and CDR3. One entry per CDR3 protein results from TCRdb running MiXCR on the reads. Here the sample spans about 160,000 distinct CDR3 sequences, about 64% being singletons. The sample comprised sorted CD4+, CD8+, or CD8+CD57+ T cells (not recorded which) from PBMCs. The source of these receptors is a human donor with aplastic anemia.

The chain couples TRBV4-1 to TRBJ2-2; D call uncertain. Germline V lookup: CDR1 MGHRA, CDR2 YSYEKL. V was cut by 3 bases and J by 7 bases, with 9 bases left in between. This CDR3 is built from 13 residues. CDR3 protein: CASSHIADGELFF. The CDR3 coding sequence is TGCGCCAGCAGCCATATCGCGGACGGGGAGCTGTTTTTT.

The chain links TRBV7-2 to TRBJ2-7; D is unresolved. The V and J ends lost 0 bases and 2 bases respectively, with 11 bases between them. Germline loops: CDR1 SGHTA, CDR2 FQGNSA. The length of the CDR3 is 15 residues. CDR3 DNA: TGTGCCAGCAGCTTAGCGCGGCGTGGGGCCTACGAGCAGTACGTC. Its protein product is CASSLARRGAYEQYV.

This clonotype has a handful of counts. The chain carries TRBV2 and TRBJ2-5; D not certain. V lost 6 bases and J 3 bases, leaving 11 bases between the germline ends. Germline V gene sequence: CDR1 SNHLY, CDR2 FYNNEI. This CDR3 spans 13 amino acids. Written as DNA, the CDR3 is TGTGCCAGCAGCTTAGAAAGAAAAGAGACCCAGTACTTC. It yields the protein CASSLERKETQYF.

The chain links TRBV11-2 to TRBJ2-1; D gene uncertain. V was pared by 4 bases and J by 6 bases, with 4 bases between. CDR1 SGHAT and CDR2 FQNNGV come from the germline V gene. This CDR3 has 11 residues. Here the CDR3 reads CASSSLNEQFF. DNA of the CDR3: TGTGCCAGCAGCTCCCTCAATGAGCAGTTCTTC.

This rearrangement joins TRBV20-1 to TRBJ2-5, with D uncertain. CDR3 length: 13 residues. Trimming stripped 3 bases from V and 4 bases from J, with 12 bases between. CDR1 and CDR2 from the germline V gene are DFQATT and SNEGSKA (reference sequence). This CDR3 is CSASPAGRETQYF. The CDR3 region has the DNA TGCAGTGCTAGCCCGGCCGGGCGAGAGACCCAGTACTTC.

This chain joins TRBV5-1 and TRBJ2-3, with D possibly TRBD1 on 5 matching bases. V lost 4 bases, J lost 4 bases, and 13 bases lay in between. The CDR3 is 14 residues long. Germline V gives CDR1 SGHRS, CDR2 YFSETQ. CDR3 in amino acids: CASSSDRDPDTQYF. The CDR3, as DNA: TGCGCCAGCAGCAGCGACAGAGATCCAGATACGCAGTATTTT.

The table lists this clonotype with a few counts. V usage is TRBV15 and J usage is TRBJ2-1; 15 nucleotides agree with TRBD2. V lost 4 bases to trimming and J lost 7 bases; unmatched junction nucleotides: 2. From germline, CDR1 is LNHNV and CDR2 YYDKDF (reference sequence). The CDR3 spans 15 residues. The CDR3 coding sequence is TGTGCCACCAGCAAAGGGACTAGCGGGAGGAATGAGCAGTTCTTC. Its protein is CATSKGTSGRNEQFF. Based on the CDR3 plus reference TRBV15 and TRBJ2-1, the full variable domain is DAMVIQNPRYQVTQFGKPVTLSCSQTLNHNVMYWYQQKSSQAPKLLFHYYDKDFNNEADTPDNFQSRRPNTSFCFLDIRSPGLGDTAMYLCATSKGTSGRNEQFFGPGTRLTVL.

The chain has TRBV7-4 and TRBJ2-1; 10 bases align to TRBD2. The CDR3 loop spans 17 amino acids. Per the germline V gene, CDR1 is SGHVT and CDR2 is SQSDAQ. V was clipped by 3 bases and J by 2 bases; unmatched bases: 7. The CDR3 DNA reads TGTGCCAGCAGCTTGTTGGCTAGCGGGAGTACCTACAATGAGCAGTTCTTC. Its translation is CASSLLASGSTYNEQFF.

The genes are TRBV4-1 and TRBJ2-7, with D uncertain. The CDR3 is made up of 15 amino acids. Looked up from germline, CDR1 is MGHRA and CDR2 is YSYEKL. Deletions cut 4 bases from V and 6 bases from J, with 19 bases between. DNA for the CDR3: TGCGCCAGCAGCCTCCGTGTGGATATTGAGAGCGAGCAGTACTTC. Protein: CASSLRVDIESEQYF.